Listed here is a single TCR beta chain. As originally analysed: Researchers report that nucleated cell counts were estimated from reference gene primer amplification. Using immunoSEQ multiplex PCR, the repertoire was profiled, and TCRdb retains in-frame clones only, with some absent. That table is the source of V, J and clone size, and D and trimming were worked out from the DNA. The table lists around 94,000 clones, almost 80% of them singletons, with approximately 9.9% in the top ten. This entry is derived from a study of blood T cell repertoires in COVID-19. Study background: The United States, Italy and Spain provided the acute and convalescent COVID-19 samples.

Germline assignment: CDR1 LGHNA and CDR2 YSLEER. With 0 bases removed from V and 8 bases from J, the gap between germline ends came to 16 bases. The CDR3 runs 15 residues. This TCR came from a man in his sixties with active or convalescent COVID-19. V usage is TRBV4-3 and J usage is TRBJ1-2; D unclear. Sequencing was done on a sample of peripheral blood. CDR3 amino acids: CASSQEARLTGGYTF. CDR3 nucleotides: TGCGCCAGCAGCCAAGAAGCCAGACTAACGGGGGGCTACACCTTC.